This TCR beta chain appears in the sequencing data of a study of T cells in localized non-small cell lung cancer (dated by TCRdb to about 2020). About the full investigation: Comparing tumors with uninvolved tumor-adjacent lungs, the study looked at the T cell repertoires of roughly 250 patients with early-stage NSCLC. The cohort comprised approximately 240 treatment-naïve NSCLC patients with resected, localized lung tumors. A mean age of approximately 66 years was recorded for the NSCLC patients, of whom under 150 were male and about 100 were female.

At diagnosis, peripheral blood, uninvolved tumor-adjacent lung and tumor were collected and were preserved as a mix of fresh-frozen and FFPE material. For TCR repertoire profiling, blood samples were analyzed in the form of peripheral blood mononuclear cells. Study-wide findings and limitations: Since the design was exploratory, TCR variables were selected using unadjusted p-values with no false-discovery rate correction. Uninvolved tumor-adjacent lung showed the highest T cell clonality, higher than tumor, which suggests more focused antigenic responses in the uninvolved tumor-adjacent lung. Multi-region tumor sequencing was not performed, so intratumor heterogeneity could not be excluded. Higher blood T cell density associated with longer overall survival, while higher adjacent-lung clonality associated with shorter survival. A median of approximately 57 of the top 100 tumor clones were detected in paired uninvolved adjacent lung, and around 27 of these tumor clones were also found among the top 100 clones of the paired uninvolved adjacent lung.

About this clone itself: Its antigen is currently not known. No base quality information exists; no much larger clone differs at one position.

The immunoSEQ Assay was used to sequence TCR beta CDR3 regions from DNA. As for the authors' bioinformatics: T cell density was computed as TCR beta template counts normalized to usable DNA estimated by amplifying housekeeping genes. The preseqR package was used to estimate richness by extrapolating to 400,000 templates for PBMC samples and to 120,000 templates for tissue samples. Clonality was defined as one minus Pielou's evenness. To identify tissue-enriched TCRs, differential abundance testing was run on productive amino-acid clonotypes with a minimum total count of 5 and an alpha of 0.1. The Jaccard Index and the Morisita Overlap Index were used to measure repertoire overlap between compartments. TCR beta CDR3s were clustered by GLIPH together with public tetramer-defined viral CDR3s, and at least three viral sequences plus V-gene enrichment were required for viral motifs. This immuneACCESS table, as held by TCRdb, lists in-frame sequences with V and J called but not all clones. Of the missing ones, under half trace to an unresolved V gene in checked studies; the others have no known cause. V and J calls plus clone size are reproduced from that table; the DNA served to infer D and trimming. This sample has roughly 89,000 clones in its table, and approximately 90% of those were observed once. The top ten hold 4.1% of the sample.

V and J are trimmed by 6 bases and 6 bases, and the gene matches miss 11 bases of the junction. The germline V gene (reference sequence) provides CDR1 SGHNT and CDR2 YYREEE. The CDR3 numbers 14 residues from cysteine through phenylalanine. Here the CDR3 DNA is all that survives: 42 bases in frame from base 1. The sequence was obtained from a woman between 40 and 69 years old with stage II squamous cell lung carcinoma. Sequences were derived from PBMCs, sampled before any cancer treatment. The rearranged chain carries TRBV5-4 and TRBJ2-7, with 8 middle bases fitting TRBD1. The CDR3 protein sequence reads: CASTLRQGTGEQYF. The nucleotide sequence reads TGTGCCAGCACCCTTCGACAGGGGACGGGCGAGCAGTACTTC.